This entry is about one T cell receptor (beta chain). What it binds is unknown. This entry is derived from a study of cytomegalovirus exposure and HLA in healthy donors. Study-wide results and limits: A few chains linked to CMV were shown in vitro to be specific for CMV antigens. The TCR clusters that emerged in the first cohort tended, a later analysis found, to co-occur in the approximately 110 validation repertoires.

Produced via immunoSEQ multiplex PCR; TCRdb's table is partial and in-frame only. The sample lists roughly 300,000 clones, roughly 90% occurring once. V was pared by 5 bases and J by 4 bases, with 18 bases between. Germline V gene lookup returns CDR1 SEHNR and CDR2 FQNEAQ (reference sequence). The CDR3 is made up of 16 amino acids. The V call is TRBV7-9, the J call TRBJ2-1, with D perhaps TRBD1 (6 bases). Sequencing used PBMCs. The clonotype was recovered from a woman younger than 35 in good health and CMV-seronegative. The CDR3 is CASSTRFQGIYNEQFF. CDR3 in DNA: TGTGCCAGCAGCACCCGGTTCCAGGGGATATACAATGAGCAGTTCTTC.